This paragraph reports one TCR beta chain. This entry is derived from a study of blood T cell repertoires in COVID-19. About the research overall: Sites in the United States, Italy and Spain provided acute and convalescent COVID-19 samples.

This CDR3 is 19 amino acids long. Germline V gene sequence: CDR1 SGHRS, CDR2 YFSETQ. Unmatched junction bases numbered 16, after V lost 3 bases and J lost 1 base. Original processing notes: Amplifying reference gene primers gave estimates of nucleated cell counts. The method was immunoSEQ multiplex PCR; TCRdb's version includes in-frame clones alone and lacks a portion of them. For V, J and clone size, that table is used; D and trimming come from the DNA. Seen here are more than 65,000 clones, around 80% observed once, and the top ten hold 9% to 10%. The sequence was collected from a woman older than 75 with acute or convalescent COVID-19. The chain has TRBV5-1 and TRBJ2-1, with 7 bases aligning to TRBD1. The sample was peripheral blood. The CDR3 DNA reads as TGCGCCAGCAGCTCCACCCGGACAGGTGGCGGCCTATCCTACAATGAGCAGTTCTTC. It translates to CASSSTRTGGGLSYNEQFF.